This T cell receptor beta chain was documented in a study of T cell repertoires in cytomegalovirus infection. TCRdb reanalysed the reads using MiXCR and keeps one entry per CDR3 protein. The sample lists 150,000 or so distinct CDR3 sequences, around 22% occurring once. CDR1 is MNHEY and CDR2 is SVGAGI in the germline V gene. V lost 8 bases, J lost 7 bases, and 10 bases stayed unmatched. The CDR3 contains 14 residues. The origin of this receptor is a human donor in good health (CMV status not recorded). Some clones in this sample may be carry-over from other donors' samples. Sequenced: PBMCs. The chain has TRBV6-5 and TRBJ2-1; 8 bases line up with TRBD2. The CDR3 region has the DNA TGTGCCAGCGGACGTGGACTAGCCGGTAATGAGCAGTTCTTC. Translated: CASGRGLAGNEQFF.